Below are 15 T cell receptor beta chains sequenced from a single sample in a study of OX40 agonist ivuxolimab in advanced cancers. Some clones are missing from TCRdb's copy, which holds only in-frame ones; the method was immunoSEQ multiplex PCR. The sample carries 80,000 to 100,000 clones, less than 90% recorded once. The sequencing here drew on CD4+ or CD8+ T cells sorted from blood, taken in a trial of the OX40 agonist ivuxolimab. Source of these receptors: an adult with an advanced solid tumor such as melanoma, head and neck, liver or kidney cancer.

V and J are TRBV2 and TRBJ2-1; tentative D call: TRBD2 (5 bases). The V end was cut by 5 bases, the J end by 2 bases, with 16 bases between. Germline values: CDR1 SNHLY, CDR2 FYNNEI. The CDR3 totals 16 residues. In DNA form, the CDR3 reads TGTGCCAGCAGTCAAGAAAGAGGGCTCGCCTACAATGAGCAGTTCTTC. Amino acids: CASSQERGLAYNEQFF.

Here the CDR3 reads CASSGEGSGSGQPQHF. The CDR3 DNA follows: TGTGCCAGCAGTGGGGAGGGGAGCGGGTCCGGTCAGCCCCAGCATTTT. This sequence joins TRBV2 and TRBJ1-5, with D perhaps matching TRBD1 (5 bases). Between the trimmed V and J ends, which lost 4 bases and 6 bases, there was a span of 19 bases. The germline V gene encodes CDR1 SNHLY and CDR2 FYNNEI. This CDR3 spans 16 amino acids. The full variable domain, completed using reference TRBV2 and TRBJ1-5, is EPEVTQTPSHQVTQMGQEVILRCVPISNHLYFYWYRQILGQKVEFLVSFYNNEISEKSEIFDDQFSVERPDGSNFTLKIRSTKLEDSAMYFCASSGEGSGSGQPQHFGDGTRLSIL.

The rearrangement uses TRBV10-3 and TRBJ1-2; 12 nucleotides agree with TRBD1. This CDR3 is built from 15 residues. In germline, CDR1 is ENHRY, CDR2 SYGVKD. V was pared by 2 bases and J by 7 bases, with 5 bases of the junction left unmatched. CDR3: CAISEGGQGAFGYTF. The CDR3 bases are TGTGCCATCAGTGAGGGGGGACAGGGGGCCTTTGGCTACACCTTC.

This chain connects TRBV27 to TRBJ1-3, with D uncertain. Germline V gives CDR1 MNHEY, CDR2 SMNVEV (reference sequence). The V end lost 0 bases, the J end lost 4 bases, and 13 bases lay between the germline ends. This CDR3 is 16 amino acids long. CDR3 amino acids: CASSLSRGGRGNTIYF. In DNA, the CDR3 is TGTGCCAGCAGTTTATCCCGGGGAGGGCGAGGAAACACCATATATTTT.

Note on this clone: This sample also contains other DNA sequences that code for the same CDR3. V usage is TRBV18 and J usage is TRBJ1-3; no definite D call. Trimming took 4 bases from V and 4 from J, leaving 8 bases between them. Germline assignment: CDR1 KGHSH and CDR2 LQKENI. The CDR3 runs 13 residues. The CDR3: CASSLDSGNTIYF. For the CDR3, the DNA is TGTGCCAGCTCACTAGACTCGGGAAACACCATATATTTT. Drawing the rest from reference TRBV18 and TRBJ1-3, the complete variable domain is NAGVMQNPRHLVRRRGQEARLRCSPMKGHSHVYWYRQLPEEGLKFMVYLQKENIIDESGMPKERFSAEFPKEGPSILRIQQVVRGDSAAYFCASSLDSGNTIYFGEGSWLTVV.

About this clone: One end of the junction is discordant with germline, which a read error may explain. V is TRBV2 and J is TRBJ1-2; possible D gene TRBD1, 5 bases. The length of the CDR3 is 13 residues. In germline, CDR1 is SNHLY, CDR2 FYNNEI. The DNA for the CDR3 is TGTGCCACCAGTCCGGGACGGTACTATGGCTACACCTTC. This gives the protein CATSPGRYYGYTF. The full variable domain, completed using reference TRBV2 and TRBJ1-2, is EPEVTQTPSHQVTQMGQEVILRCVPISNHLYFYWYRQILGQKVEFLVSFYNNEISEKSEIFDDQFSVERPDGSNFTLKIRSTKLEDSAMYFCATSPGRYYGYTFGSGTRLTVV.

The CDR3: CASSQGGTLVADEQFF. The CDR3 DNA is TGTGCCAGCAGCCAAGGGGGGACTTTGGTAGCCGATGAGCAGTTCTTC. This chain uses TRBV14 with TRBJ2-1, with D possibly matching TRBD2 (6 bases). CDR3 length: 16 residues. Germline CDR1 and CDR2: SGHDN and FVKESK. The ends were cut back, 1 base at V and 8 bases at J, with 18 bases in the middle.

The chain joins TRBV5-1 to TRBJ2-3, with 7 bases that match TRBD1. The V gene's germline CDR1 is SGHRS and CDR2 YFSETQ. Trimming cost V 1 base and J 2 bases; bases outside gene matches: 1. The CDR3 runs 14 residues. Written as DNA, the CDR3 is TGCGCCAGCAGCTTGACAGGGGACACAGATACGCAGTATTTT. It yields the protein CASSLTGDTDTQYF.

This sequence joins TRBV7-9 and TRBJ1-5; D is unclear. Germline V gene lookup returns CDR1 SEHNR and CDR2 FQNEAQ (reference sequence). Trimming stripped 2 bases from V and 2 bases from J, with 13 bases between. CDR3 length: 16 residues. Here the CDR3 DNA reads TGTGCCAGCAGCTTATTGGGGTCAACGGGCAATCAGCCCCAGCATTTT. Encoded protein: CASSLLGSTGNQPQHF. Complete variable domain (other parts from reference TRBV7-9 and TRBJ1-5): DTGVSQNPRHKITKRGQNVTFRCDPISEHNRLYWYRQTLGQGPEFLTYFQNEAQLEKSRLLSDRFSAERPKGSFSTLEIQRTEQGDSAMYLCASSLLGSTGNQPQHFGDGTRLSIL.

The chain combines TRBV4-2 with TRBJ2-2; the match to TRBD2 covers 15 bases. Looked up from germline, CDR1 is LGHNA and CDR2 is YNFKEQ. V dropped 4 bases and J dropped 4; count of bases not matched to a gene: 19. The CDR3 loop spans 22 amino acids. The CDR3 sequence is CASSRLGTPGLAGGPGTGELFF. CDR3 bases: TGTGCCAGCAGCCGACTCGGGACTCCGGGACTAGCGGGGGGACCGGGCACCGGGGAGCTGTTTTTT.

This rearrangement joins TRBV5-1 to TRBJ2-1; 10 positions agree with TRBD2. With 4 bases clipped from V and 9 bases from J, the junction kept 7 bases outside the gene matches. The CDR3 totals 14 residues. Germline V CDR1 and CDR2: SGHRS, YFSETQ. The CDR3 sequence: CASSPTSGIGEQFF. The CDR3 nucleotides read TGCGCCAGCAGCCCAACTAGCGGGATTGGTGAGCAGTTCTTC.

The chain is built from TRBV5-5 and TRBJ2-7, with D tentatively TRBD1 (5 bases). Germline V lookup: CDR1 SGHKS, CDR2 YYEKEE (reference sequence). Between the trimmed V and J ends, which lost 5 bases and 3 bases, there was a span of 18 bases. The CDR3 is made up of 15 amino acids. CDR3 residues: CASSTDTYTYYEQYF. The CDR3 DNA reads as TGTGCCAGCAGTACGGACACGTACACCTACTACGAGCAGTACTTC.

The chain uses TRBV7-3 and TRBJ2-5, with TRBD2 matching 7 bases. The CDR3 is made up of 14 amino acids. Germline V gives CDR1 SGHTA, CDR2 FQGTGA. V lost 5 bases, J lost 3 bases, and 6 bases stayed unmatched. In DNA form, the CDR3 reads TGTGCCAGCAGCAGTAGCGGGCCCGAAGAGACCCAGTACTTC. This encodes CASSSSGPEETQYF.

This sequence joins TRBV7-8 and TRBJ2-3; TRBD1 matches 9 bases. CDR1 is SGHVS, CDR2 FQNEAQ, per germline. With 6 bases clipped from V and 6 bases from J, the junction kept 10 bases outside the gene matches. The CDR3 covers 15 residues. DNA of the CDR3: TGTGCCAGCAGTTCTTGGGGGACAGGGAGGGATACGCAGTATTTT. Amino acid sequence: CASSSWGTGRDTQYF.

This CDR3 is CASSAGRLAYEQYF. In DNA form, the CDR3 reads TGCGCCAGCAGCGCGGGGCGGTTGGCCTACGAGCAGTACTTC. This chain links TRBV5-1 with TRBJ2-5, with TRBD2 as a possible D gene (6 bases). With the DNA end fitting TRBJ2-7 better, the J assignment may be wrong. CDR1 is SGHRS, CDR2 YFSETQ, per germline. The CDR3 sequence is 14 residues long.